Listed here are 32 T cell receptor beta chains from one sample, sequenced in a study of PD-1 blockade in classical Hodgkin lymphoma. The method was immunoSEQ multiplex PCR; TCRdb's version includes in-frame clones alone and lacks a portion of them. The sample carries some 93,000 clones, 78% recorded once. Time point described: cycle 4 day 1 (C4D1), after six to seven weeks of nivolumab. Every patient had relapsed following autologous stem cell transplantation, and cohorts differed in brentuximab vedotin exposure. The material was peripheral blood mononuclear cells (PBMCs), obtained before the fourth cycle of nivolumab. The source is a human donor with classical Hodgkin lymphoma.

This clone has only a few counts. The chain carries TRBV27 and TRBJ2-3; D not certain. Germline loops: CDR1 MNHEY, CDR2 SMNVEV (reference sequence). The CDR3 sequence is 12 residues long. Trimming shortened V by 1 base and J by 6 bases, and 5 bases separated the two germline ends. DNA for the CDR3: TGTGCCAGCAGTTTATATGGGGATACGCAGTATTTT. Translated: CASSLYGDTQYF.

This clone was detected once. V and J are TRBV13 and TRBJ2-7; 12 bases are a match to TRBD2. The V gene's germline CDR1 is PRHDT and CDR2 FYEKMQ (reference sequence). J gave up 3 bases and V 5 bases, and 5 bases lay outside the gene matches. The CDR3 covers 15 residues. CDR3 nucleotides: TGTGCCAGCAGCCCTGGACTAGCGGGACTCTACGAGCAGTACTTC. This translates into CASSPGLAGLYEQYF.

The V and J genes are TRBV6-6 and TRBJ1-2; no clear D. The ends were cut back, 11 bases at V and 2 bases at J, with 9 bases in the middle. This CDR3 spans 11 amino acids. The germline V gene encodes CDR1 MNHNY and CDR2 SVGAGI (reference sequence). The CDR3 spells CAALGNYGYTF. The CDR3 bases are TGTGCCGCCCTGGGGAACTATGGCTACACCTTC.

This clone occurred once. The genes are TRBV28 and TRBJ1-2; perhaps TRBD1 as D (5 bases). The V gene's germline CDR1 is MDHEN and CDR2 SYDVKM. V shed 2 bases and J shed 2 bases, with 9 bases lying between them. This CDR3 has 14 amino acids. CDR3 loop: CASSLGTANYGYTF. CDR3 DNA sequence: TGTGCCAGCAGTTTAGGGACGGCCAACTATGGCTACACCTTC.

V and J are TRBV6-1 and TRBJ2-5; 14 bases are a match to TRBD2. The germline gives CDR1 MNHNS, CDR2 SASEGT. The CDR3 spans 17 residues. Unmatched junction bases numbered 5, after V lost 1 base and J lost 4 bases. CDR3 sequence reads: CASSEGGLAGGGETQYF. The CDR3 DNA reads as TGTGCCAGCAGTGAAGGAGGACTAGCGGGGGGCGGAGAGACCCAGTACTTC.

V is TRBV19 and J is TRBJ1-2, with 7 bases aligning to TRBD1. Trimming removed 10 bases from V and 3 bases from J; junction bases left unmatched: 8. The CDR3 spans 13 residues. Germline CDR1 reads LNHDA; CDR2 reads SQIVND (reference sequence). The CDR3 protein is CATTDDRDYGYTF. CDR3 DNA sequence: TGTGCCACCACGGACGACAGGGACTATGGCTACACCTTC.

V usage is TRBV6-1 and J usage is TRBJ1-2; maybe TRBD1 (5 bases). Germline CDR1 and CDR2: MNHNS and SASEGT. CDR3 size: 13 residues. V was cut by 8 bases and J by 8 bases, with 18 bases left in between. The CDR3, as DNA: TGTGCCAGCGGCGGCGGAGGGGCTTTGGGCTACACCTTC. It codes for CASGGGGALGYTF.

The rearrangement links TRBV4-1 to TRBJ2-5; 8 bases line up with TRBD1. J gave up 1 base and V 3 bases, and 13 bases lay outside the gene matches. Looked up from germline, CDR1 is MGHRA and CDR2 is YSYEKL. The CDR3 has 18 residues. The CDR3 coding sequence is TGCGCCAGCAGCCACCCCACCGCCCGACAGGGGCTCCAAGAGACCCAGTACTTC. Translating gives CASSHPTARQGLQETQYF.

The CDR3 protein is CASSYSGTGQETQYF. DNA for the CDR3: TGTGCCAGCAGTTACTCGGGGACAGGGCAAGAGACCCAGTACTTC. The chain joins TRBV6-5 to TRBJ2-5; 9 positions match TRBD1. With 0 bases clipped from V and 2 bases from J, the junction kept 1 base outside the gene matches. This CDR3 contains 15 residues. Germline V lookup: CDR1 MNHEY, CDR2 SVGAGI.

The chain joins TRBV6-5 to TRBJ2-7, with unresolved D. The CDR3 extends over 11 amino acids. The V and J ends lost 6 bases and 4 bases respectively, with 7 bases between them. Germline loops: CDR1 MNHEY, CDR2 SVGAGI. CDR3 sequence reads: CASRAPYEQYF. CDR3 sequence (DNA): TGTGCCAGCAGGGCCCCATACGAGCAGTACTTC.

The genes are TRBV7-9 and TRBJ2-2; D is uncertain. The CDR3 extends over 11 amino acids. The germline gives CDR1 SEHNR, CDR2 FQNEAQ (reference sequence). Deletions cut 7 bases from V and 5 bases from J, with 5 bases between. In nucleotides, the CDR3 is TGTGCCAGCACCTTTACCGGGGAGCTGTTTTTT. This sequence encodes CASTFTGELFF.

The V gene is TRBV28, the J gene TRBJ2-7, with D maybe TRBD2 (7 bases). With 7 bases removed from V and 3 bases from J, the gap between germline ends came to 16 bases. CDR1 and CDR2 from the germline V gene are MDHEN and SYDVKM. The CDR3 is 14 residues long. This CDR3 is CASNDGGAHYEQYF. CDR3 nucleotide sequence: TGTGCCAGCAACGATGGGGGGGCGCACTACGAGCAGTACTTC.

The chain employs TRBV27 and TRBJ1-2; D not resolved. The germline gives CDR1 MNHEY, CDR2 SMNVEV (reference sequence). This CDR3 is built from 12 residues. Trimming took off 4 bases at V and 7 bases at J, with 10 bases between the two ends. The CDR3 loop is CASSSRLGGYTF. CDR3 in DNA: TGTGCCAGCAGTTCCCGGTTGGGTGGCTACACCTTC.

The chain combines TRBV11-3 with TRBJ2-5, with TRBD1 matching over 7 bases. The junction had 5 bases not matched to a gene; V was cut back by 5 bases and J by 5 bases. This CDR3 is 13 amino acids long. Germline CDR1 and CDR2: SGHNT and YENEEA. CDR3 in DNA: TGTGCCAGCAGCCTAGGGGGCTGGGAGACCCAGTACTTC. Amino acid sequence: CASSLGGWETQYF.

The chain joins TRBV4-1 to TRBJ2-1; 8 positions match TRBD2. Germline CDR1 MGHRA, CDR2 YSYEKL. J was trimmed by 6 bases and V by 4 bases; bases with no gene match: 11. There are 16 residues in the CDR3. The CDR3 DNA reads as TGCGCCAGCAGCCTCCGTTCAGCGGGAGTTGTCAATGAGCAGTTCTTC. The encoded protein is CASSLRSAGVVNEQFF.

The V and J genes are TRBV28 and TRBJ2-1; 8 nucleotides match TRBD1. CDR1 is MDHEN and CDR2 is SYDVKM in the germline V gene. Germline trimming cut 5 bases from V and 5 bases from J; bases unmatched to any gene: 14. There are 17 residues in the CDR3. DNA for the CDR3: TGTGCCAGCAGTGTGTGGCAGGGGGCCGGATCAGACAATGAGCAGTTCTTC. The encoded protein is CASSVWQGAGSDNEQFF.

The chain carries TRBV18 and TRBJ1-1; tentative D call: TRBD1 (5 bases). Germline V gene lookup returns CDR1 KGHSH and CDR2 LQKENI. CDR3 length: 14 amino acids. V was pared by 2 bases and J by 5 bases, with 12 bases between. CDR3 DNA sequence: TGTGCCAGCTCACCAAGGGGTCCCTGGACTGAAGCTTTCTTT. This encodes CASSPRGPWTEAFF.

This sequence joins TRBV9 and TRBJ2-3; TRBD2 agrees at 14 bases. In germline, CDR1 is SGDLS, CDR2 YYNGEE. V shed 4 bases and J 8 bases; nucleotides not matched to a gene: 3. The CDR3 runs 14 residues. The CDR3 reads CASSLGTSGSTQYF. DNA of the CDR3: TGTGCCAGCAGCCTCGGGACTAGCGGGAGTACGCAGTATTTT. The full variable domain, completed using reference TRBV9 and TRBJ2-3, is DSGVTQTPKHLITATGQRVTLRCSPRSGDLSVYWYQQSLDQGLQFLIQYYNGEERAKGNILERFSAQQFPDLHSELNLSSLELGDSALYFCASSLGTSGSTQYFGPGTRLTVL.

The chain combines TRBV11-2 with TRBJ2-5, with D perhaps TRBD1 (6 bases). CDR1 is SGHAT, CDR2 FQNNGV, per germline. CDR3 size: 15 residues. The ends were cut back, 5 bases at V and 1 base at J, with 14 bases in the middle. The CDR3 DNA sequence: TGTGCCAGCAGCCTCTTCGGACAGTCCCAAGAGACCCAGTACTTC. Encoded protein: CASSLFGQSQETQYF.

The chain joins TRBV10-3 to TRBJ2-5; D gene unclear. Germline lookup yields CDR1 ENHRY and CDR2 SYGVKD. The CDR3 is 13 residues long. V was trimmed by 4 bases and J by 5 bases, leaving 11 bases between them. CDR3 sequence: CAISVSVRETQYF. In nucleotides, the CDR3 is TGTGCCATCAGTGTCTCTGTCCGCGAGACCCAGTACTTC.

The V and J genes are TRBV10-3 and TRBJ2-2; D remains unclear. Germline V gene lookup returns CDR1 ENHRY and CDR2 SYGVKD. The CDR3 extends over 15 amino acids. V lost 0 bases to trimming and J lost 6 bases, with 11 bases between them. CDR3 nucleotide sequence: TGTGCCATCAGTGAGTCGAAGTCGGGTCCCGGGGAGCTGTTTTTT. It yields the protein CAISESKSGPGELFF.

This clone came up a few times. The gene calls are TRBV2 and TRBJ1-1; 10 nucleotides match TRBD1. V was clipped by 8 bases and J by 1 base; unmatched bases: 7. There are 15 residues in the CDR3. The V gene's germline CDR1 is SNHLY and CDR2 FYNNEI. The CDR3 loop reads CASLWDRGENTEAFF. In nucleotides, the CDR3 is TGTGCCAGCTTGTGGGACAGGGGTGAGAACACTGAAGCTTTCTTT.

This clone was seen a handful of times. The chain recombines TRBV18 with TRBJ2-5, with 9 nucleotides matching TRBD2. Per the germline V gene, CDR1 is KGHSH and CDR2 is LQKENI. Trimming took 3 bases from V and 5 from J; bases not matched to a gene: 10. The CDR3 covers 16 residues. CDR3 amino acids: CASSPSRAGGSETQYF. In DNA form, the CDR3 reads TGTGCCAGCTCACCCTCACGGGCGGGAGGGTCCGAGACCCAGTACTTC. The whole variable domain, filled in from reference TRBV18 and TRBJ2-5, reads NAGVMQNPRHLVRRRGQEARLRCSPMKGHSHVYWYRQLPEEGLKFMVYLQKENIIDESGMPKERFSAEFPKEGPSILRIQQVVRGDSAAYFCASSPSRAGGSETQYFGPGTRLLVL.

This clone was detected once. This chain links TRBV11-2 with TRBJ2-7; TRBD2 is a possible D gene (7 bases). This CDR3 comprises 15 residues. CDR1 is SGHAT, CDR2 FQNNGV, per germline. Trimming shortened V by 5 bases and J by 5 bases, and 19 bases separated the two germline ends. The CDR3 protein is CASSTPRGGPNEQYF. The CDR3 region has the DNA TGTGCCAGCAGCACCCCGAGGGGGGGACCTAACGAGCAGTACTTC.

The chain couples TRBV18 to TRBJ1-2; no firm D call. The V and J ends lost 1 base and 4 bases respectively, with 16 bases between them. The CDR3 contains 16 residues. Germline V gene data show CDR1 as KGHSH and CDR2 as LQKENI. The CDR3 reads CASSPLPRENGYGYTF. The CDR3, as DNA: TGTGCCAGCTCACCACTCCCGCGGGAGAACGGCTATGGCTACACCTTC.

This chain connects TRBV5-6 to TRBJ2-5; 7 positions match TRBD1. The V gene's germline CDR1 is SGHDT and CDR2 YYEEEE. The trim removed 2 bases at V and 11 bases at J, leaving 3 bases unmatched. This CDR3 comprises 11 residues. CDR3 coding DNA: TGTGCCAGCAGCTTTATGGGACAGCAGTACTTC. It yields the protein CASSFMGQQYF.

The chain uses TRBV7-9 and TRBJ2-7; D call uncertain. This CDR3 has 16 residues. Between the trimmed V and J ends, which lost 3 bases and 2 bases, there was a span of 17 bases. In germline, CDR1 is SEHNR, CDR2 FQNEAQ (reference sequence). The CDR3 region is CASSFSRHSSPYEQYF. As DNA, the CDR3 is TGTGCCAGCAGCTTCTCACGTCACAGTTCTCCCTACGAGCAGTACTTC.

The chain has TRBV5-4 and TRBJ2-7; TRBD2 agrees at 8 bases. CDR3 size: 15 residues. Germline V lookup: CDR1 SGHNT, CDR2 YYREEE (reference sequence). V shed 0 bases, J shed 2 bases, and the junction held 4 bases outside the gene matches. The chain's CDR3 is CASSLVLAGTYEQYF. The CDR3 bases are TGTGCCAGCAGCTTGGTCCTAGCGGGTACCTACGAGCAGTACTTC.

The chain has TRBV7-9 and TRBJ2-7, with TRBD2 matching over 12 bases. The CDR3 spans 13 residues. J was trimmed by 6 bases and V by 6 bases; bases with no gene match: 3. CDR1 SEHNR and CDR2 FQNEAQ come from the germline V gene (reference sequence). The CDR3 is CASRTSGSFEQYF. The CDR3 nucleotides are TGTGCCAGCAGGACTAGCGGGAGTTTCGAGCAGTACTTC.

The genes are TRBV6-5 and TRBJ1-1; 8 bases match TRBD1. This CDR3 comprises 14 residues. CDR1 MNHEY and CDR2 SVGAGI come from the germline V gene. Trimming at V came to 6 bases and at J to 1 base, leaving 4 bases not matched to a gene. The CDR3 loop reads CASRETGANTEAFF. The CDR3 DNA reads TGTGCCAGCAGGGAGACAGGGGCGAACACTGAAGCTTTCTTT.

The chain employs TRBV11-2 and TRBJ2-7, with a weak D call TRBD1 (5 bases). V was cut by 1 base and J by 5 bases, with 15 bases left in between. Germline V gene sequence: CDR1 SGHAT, CDR2 FQNNGV. The CDR3 runs to 15 residues. The CDR3 loop is CASSLVWATENEQYF. As DNA, the CDR3 is TGTGCCAGCAGCTTAGTGTGGGCGACAGAAAACGAGCAGTACTTC.

On this clone itself: The junction differs from germline at one of its ends, possibly a read error. The chain has TRBV5-1 and TRBJ1-1; D not resolved. The CDR3 spans 11 residues. Germline lookup yields CDR1 SGHRS and CDR2 YFSETQ. Written as DNA, the CDR3 is TGCGCCAACAGCTCCTTCACTGAAGCTTTCTTT. Translation: CANSSFTEAFF.